The 10 T cell receptor beta chains in this list originate from one sample, sequenced in a study of shared clonotypes between healthy human individuals (TCRdb year 2020). Library generation was performed with the immunoSEQ multiplex PCR assay. TCRdb took over this immuneACCESS table, retaining in-frame rearrangements with V and J assigned. Such tables are incomplete; in checked studies, under half of the missing clones stem from an unresolved V gene, and the remainder is unexplained. Here the sample has about 980,000 clones; approximately 80% occur a single time. The ten most abundant clones make up 1.5% of the sample. The sample comprised memory CD4+ T cells sorted from blood. What the cell subset or site label conveys for this sample: CD45RA-negative fraction. The receptors come from a man younger than 35 in good health.

The V and J genes are TRBV29-1 and TRBJ1-2; 7 bases are shared with TRBD1. J was trimmed by 1 base and V by 7 bases; bases with no gene match: 9. The CDR3 contains 14 residues. Germline CDR1 SQVTM, CDR2 ANQGSEA. CDR3 DNA: TGCAGCGCTGCGACAGGGTCGGGTAACTATGGCTACACCTTC. Amino acid sequence: CSAATGSGNYGYTF.

As for this clone: This sample also contains other DNA sequences that code for the same CDR3. The J gene is TRBJ1-1, the V gene TRBV29-1; no clear D. Deletions cut 6 bases from V and 3 bases from J, with 8 bases between. The CDR3 extends over 11 amino acids. CDR1 and CDR2 from the germline V gene are SQVTM and ANQGSEA. Here the CDR3 reads CSVGGYTEAFF. CDR3 bases: TGCAGCGTCGGAGGGTACACTGAAGCTTTCTTT.

The chain has TRBV18 and TRBJ2-1, with TRBD2 matching 7 bases. The CDR3 length is 15 residues. Germline assignment: CDR1 KGHSH and CDR2 LQKENI. V was pared by 3 bases and J by 7 bases, with 9 bases of the junction left unmatched. The CDR3 nucleotides are TGTGCCAGCTCACCCCCTGCGGGAGTTAGGAATGAGCAGTTCTTC. Its protein is CASSPPAGVRNEQFF.

This clone was recorded a few times. This chain links TRBV11-2 with TRBJ1-6; a possible D gene is TRBD1 (6 bases). This CDR3 contains 15 residues. Trimming shortened V by 3 bases and J by 8 bases, and 14 bases separated the two germline ends. Germline V gene lookup returns CDR1 SGHAT and CDR2 FQNNGV. Here the CDR3 reads CASSFRDTGYSPLHF. DNA for the CDR3: TGTGCCAGCAGCTTCCGGGACACCGGTTATTCACCCCTCCACTTT.

The V gene is TRBV5-5, the J gene TRBJ1-5; the D gene is possibly TRBD1 (6 bases). Germline V gene lookup returns CDR1 SGHKS and CDR2 YYEKEE (reference sequence). Trimming removed 6 bases from V and 2 bases from J, with 18 bases in between. This CDR3 has 16 residues. Here the CDR3 reads CASKQGAGVGNQPQHF. Here the CDR3 DNA reads TGTGCCAGCAAACAGGGTGCCGGGGTGGGCAATCAGCCCCAGCATTTT.

The rearrangement joins TRBV2 to TRBJ1-5; no firm D call. V shed 2 bases and J shed 5 bases, with 4 bases lying between them. Germline V gene sequence: CDR1 SNHLY, CDR2 FYNNEI. This CDR3 spans 12 amino acids. The CDR3 nucleotides are TGTGCCAGCAGTGAAAGGGATCAGCCCCAGCATTTT. Translated, it gives CASSERDQPQHF.

The chain is built from TRBV27 and TRBJ1-4, with TRBD1 identical over 8 bases. Trimming cost V 0 bases and J 3 bases; bases outside gene matches: 3. This CDR3 is 16 amino acids long. Germline V gene sequence: CDR1 MNHEY, CDR2 SMNVEV (reference sequence). CDR3 bases: TGTGCCAGCAGTTTATCGGGGGGACAGGCTAATGAAAAACTGTTTTTT. Translating it yields CASSLSGGQANEKLFF.

The chain carries TRBV9 and TRBJ2-7; D possibly corresponds to TRBD1 (6 bases). The V gene's germline CDR1 is SGDLS and CDR2 YYNGEE. CDR3 size: 15 residues. Trimming shortened V by 10 bases and J by 6 bases, and 26 bases separated the two germline ends. CDR3 amino acids: CAVVDPGTRKPEQYF. Here the CDR3 DNA reads TGTGCCGTTGTGGACCCCGGGACACGGAAGCCCGAGCAGTACTTC.

CDR3 DNA: TGTGCCAGCAGCTTGACGGCAGGGCCCACAGATACGCAGTATTTT. Residues: CASSLTAGPTDTQYF. The genes are TRBV5-6 and TRBJ2-3; possible D gene TRBD1, 5 bases. CDR1 and CDR2 from the germline V gene are SGHDT and YYEEEE. The CDR3 is made up of 15 amino acids. V dropped 1 base and J dropped 2 bases, with 11 bases sitting between them. The full variable domain, rest sourced from reference TRBV5-6 and TRBJ2-3, is DAGVTQSPTHLIKTRGQQVTLRCSPKSGHDTVSWYQQALGQGPQFIFQYYEEEERQRGNFPDRFSGHQFPNYSSELNVNALLLGDSALYLCASSLTAGPTDTQYFGPGTRLTVL.

The V gene is TRBV27, the J gene TRBJ1-4; tentatively, D is TRBD1 (6 bases). The ends were cut back, 6 bases at V and 4 bases at J, with 15 bases in the middle. The CDR3 contains 15 residues. Germline CDR1 is MNHEY and CDR2 is SMNVEV (reference sequence). Here the CDR3 DNA reads TGTGCCAGCAGGCCCCACAGGGACCTTAATGAAAAACTGTTTTTT. This translates into CASRPHRDLNEKLFF.